A selection of T cell receptor beta chains follows, all from one sample in a study of blood T cell repertoires in COVID-19. Sequenced by immunoSEQ multiplex PCR; TCRdb stores in-frame clones only, minus some. Among approximately 50,000 clones listed, 90% were seen once. The sequenced sample was peripheral blood. The source is a human donor in a cohort sampled during active COVID-19. Both conserved end residues are part of each CDR3. D genes are given only for firm matches. Only part of the rows carry a size: once, few, many, or a class if the clone is expanded.

CDR3 DNA: TGTGCCAGCTCTAAAGTGGCAGGGGGGCGTCAGCCCCAGCATTTT; CDR3 protein: CASSKVAGGRQPQHF; clone size: once; V gene: TRBV7-2; J gene: TRBJ1-5; D gene: TRBD1
CDR3 DNA: TGTGCCAGCAGCGTGGACGGGGCAACTAATGAAAAACTGTTTTTT; CDR3 protein: CASSVDGATNEKLFF; clone size: NA; V gene: TRBV5-4; J gene: TRBJ1-4; D gene: NA
CDR3 DNA: TGTGCCAGCAGCCCCCTCGTTCGGGAGGGGACCGGGGAGCTGTTTTTT; CDR3 protein: CASSPLVREGTGELFF; clone size: NA; V gene: TRBV3-1/TRBV3-2; J gene: TRBJ2-2; D gene: TRBD2
CDR3 DNA: TGTGCCAGCAGGGCCTATGGGGAGGTTGATGAGCAGTTCTTC; CDR3 protein: CASRAYGEVDEQFF; clone size: NA; V gene: TRBV27; J gene: TRBJ2-1; D gene: NA
CDR3 DNA: TGCGCCAGCCGACTAGCGGGAGGCCTTAACACCGGGGAGCTGTTTTTT; CDR3 protein: CASRLAGGLNTGELFF; clone size: NA; V gene: TRBV4-1; J gene: TRBJ2-2; D gene: TRBD2
CDR3 DNA: TGTGCCAGCAGCGGAGGGACAGGGGGATATCAGCCCCAGCATTTT; CDR3 protein: CASSGGTGGYQPQHF; clone size: NA; V gene: TRBV7-9; J gene: TRBJ1-5; D gene: TRBD1
CDR3 DNA: TGTGCCAGCAGCCCACGACAGGGGGTGAACACTGAAGCTTTCTTT; CDR3 protein: CASSPRQGVNTEAFF; clone size: few; V gene: TRBV6-6; J gene: TRBJ1-1; D gene: TRBD1
CDR3 DNA: TGCAGTGCTAGTCGGTCGCGAGGCCACGAGCAGTACTTC; CDR3 protein: CSASRSRGHEQYF; clone size: NA; V gene: TRBV20-1; J gene: TRBJ2-7; D gene: NA
CDR3 DNA: TGCGCCAGCAGCTTGGGAGAAAGCAATCAGCCCCAGCATTTT; CDR3 protein: CASSLGESNQPQHF; clone size: once; V gene: TRBV5-1; J gene: TRBJ1-5; D gene: NA
CDR3 DNA: TGTGCCACCAGTTCGCGGACAGGGGTGAATGAGCAGTTCTTC; CDR3 protein: CATSSRTGVNEQFF; clone size: NA; V gene: TRBV24-1; J gene: TRBJ2-1; D gene: TRBD1
CDR3 DNA: TGTGCCAGCAGTTACTTAAAACCAGAAAATTCACCCCTCCACTTT; CDR3 protein: CASSYLKPENSPLHF; clone size: few; V gene: TRBV6-6; J gene: TRBJ1-6; D gene: NA
CDR3 DNA: TGCAGCGTTGTGGCGGGAGGGCCAGATACGCAGTATTTT; CDR3 protein: CSVVAGGPDTQYF; clone size: NA; V gene: TRBV29-1; J gene: TRBJ2-3; D gene: TRBD2
CDR3 DNA: TGTGCCAGCAGCGCTCTACCGGGACACTACATGAACACTGAAGCTTTCTTT; CDR3 protein: CASSALPGHYMNTEAFF; clone size: NA; V gene: TRBV5-5; J gene: TRBJ1-1; D gene: NA
CDR3 DNA: TGTGCCAGCAGTTTAACGGGGAGAGCCCATTCACCCCTCCACTTT; CDR3 protein: CASSLTGRAHSPLHF; clone size: NA; V gene: TRBV27; J gene: TRBJ1-6; D gene: NA
CDR3 DNA: TGTGCCAGCAGTGAACAGACTAACACTGAAGCTTTCTTT; CDR3 protein: CASSEQTNTEAFF; clone size: NA; V gene: TRBV2; J gene: TRBJ1-1; D gene: NA
CDR3 DNA: TGTGCCAGCAGCCCCGTGAGAGCGGGAGGGCACGAGCAGTACTTC; CDR3 protein: CASSPVRAGGHEQYF; clone size: once; V gene: TRBV6-5; J gene: TRBJ2-7; D gene: TRBD2
CDR3 DNA: TGTGCCAGCAGCGGGAGGAGGAACACCGGGGAGCTGTTTTTT; CDR3 protein: CASSGRRNTGELFF; clone size: NA; V gene: TRBV2; J gene: TRBJ2-2; D gene: TRBD2
CDR3 DNA: TGTGCCAACACTAGCGGAGAAGAGACCCAGTACTTC; CDR3 protein: CANTSGEETQYF; clone size: NA; V gene: TRBV2; J gene: TRBJ2-5; D gene: TRBD2
CDR3 DNA: TGTGCCAGCAGCCAGACAGGGCGGGACACTGAAGCTTTCTTT; CDR3 protein: CASSQTGRDTEAFF; clone size: NA; V gene: TRBV3-1/TRBV3-2; J gene: TRBJ1-1; D gene: TRBD1
CDR3 DNA: TGTGCCAGTAGTAGGACAGGGGGAAACACTGAAGCTTTCTTT; CDR3 protein: CASSRTGGNTEAFF; clone size: NA; V gene: TRBV19; J gene: TRBJ1-1; D gene: TRBD1
CDR3 DNA: TGTGCCAGCAGCTCCAACTCAGGGGAGGGTGAGACCCAGTACTTC; CDR3 protein: CASSSNSGEGETQYF; clone size: NA; V gene: TRBV5-4; J gene: TRBJ2-5; D gene: NA
CDR3 DNA: TGTGCCAGCAGCCAAGCTCGGACACCTCGACTCCCTGAAGCTTTCTTT; CDR3 protein: CASSQARTPRLPEAFF; clone size: NA; V gene: TRBV3-1/TRBV3-2; J gene: TRBJ1-1; D gene: NA
CDR3 DNA: TGCGCCAGCAGTCAATCTACGACTCGGAGGTTCCAAGAGACCCAGTACTTC; CDR3 protein: CASSQSTTRRFQETQYF; clone size: NA; V gene: TRBV23-1; J gene: TRBJ2-5; D gene: NA
CDR3 DNA: TGTGCCAGCAGCTCAGGGGCGGGACTAGCGGGATCCCGGCGGCAGACCCAGTACTTC; CDR3 protein: CASSSGAGLAGSRRQTQYF; clone size: NA; V gene: TRBV7-8; J gene: TRBJ2-5; D gene: TRBD2
CDR3 DNA: TGTGCCACCAGTGATCAAGCTCCAGGGTATACAGATACGCAGTATTTT; CDR3 protein: CATSDQAPGYTDTQYF; clone size: NA; V gene: TRBV24-1; J gene: TRBJ2-3; D gene: NA
CDR3 DNA: TGTGCCAGCAGCCAAGCGGGGGGCGCAGATACGCAGTATTTT; CDR3 protein: CASSQAGGADTQYF; clone size: NA; V gene: TRBV14; J gene: TRBJ2-3; D gene: NA
CDR3 DNA: TGTGCCAGCTCACCAGTGGGCAGAAGAGCTAACTATGGCTACACCTTC; CDR3 protein: CASSPVGRRANYGYTF; clone size: NA; V gene: TRBV18; J gene: TRBJ1-2; D gene: NA
CDR3 DNA: TGTGCCAGCAGCACAGACCCCTCCTACGAGCAGTACTTC; CDR3 protein: CASSTDPSYEQYF; clone size: NA; V gene: TRBV11-2; J gene: TRBJ2-7; D gene: NA
CDR3 DNA: TGTGCCAGCAGTTACTCTACCAGGGGGTACGGCTACACCTTC; CDR3 protein: CASSYSTRGYGYTF; clone size: once; V gene: TRBV6-5; J gene: TRBJ1-2; D gene: TRBD1
CDR3 DNA: TGTGCCAGCAGCCTAAGAGTCTACGAGCAGTACTTC; CDR3 protein: CASSLRVYEQYF; clone size: NA; V gene: TRBV3-1/TRBV3-2; J gene: TRBJ2-7; D gene: NA
CDR3 DNA: TGTGCCAGTAGTATGGGGATAGCGGGGGGCCAAGAGACCCAGTACTTC; CDR3 protein: CASSMGIAGGQETQYF; clone size: NA; V gene: TRBV19; J gene: TRBJ2-5; D gene: TRBD2
CDR3 DNA: TGTGCCAGCAGTCTGAGACAACCGGGCTACACCTTC; CDR3 protein: CASSLRQPGYTF; clone size: NA; V gene: TRBV12-3/TRBV12-4; J gene: TRBJ1-2; D gene: NA
CDR3 DNA: TGTGCCAGCAGCGGACAGTCTGGAAACACCATATATTTT; CDR3 protein: CASSGQSGNTIYF; clone size: NA; V gene: TRBV5-4; J gene: TRBJ1-3; D gene: NA
CDR3 DNA: TGTGCCTGGAGTGTACGTGGCCCCCGAAATTCACCCCTCCACTTT; CDR3 protein: CAWSVRGPRNSPLHF; clone size: NA; V gene: TRBV30; J gene: TRBJ1-6; D gene: NA
CDR3 DNA: TGTGCCAGCAGCGTAGAAAGGGGGGGATCACCCCTCCACTTT; CDR3 protein: CASSVERGGSPLHF; clone size: few; V gene: TRBV9; J gene: TRBJ1-6; D gene: NA
CDR3 DNA: TGTGCCAGCAGACGTAACACTAGCGAGCAGTTCTTC; CDR3 protein: CASRRNTSEQFF; clone size: NA; V gene: TRBV3-1/TRBV3-2; J gene: TRBJ2-1; D gene: NA
CDR3 DNA: TGTGCCAGCAGTCCCTTTTTTGGGAGCTCCTACGAGCAGTACTTC; CDR3 protein: CASSPFFGSSYEQYF; clone size: NA; V gene: TRBV6-5; J gene: TRBJ2-7; D gene: NA
CDR3 DNA: TGTGCCAGCAGTTACAGGGGTAATCAGCCCCAGCATTTT; CDR3 protein: CASSYRGNQPQHF; clone size: NA; V gene: TRBV12-3/TRBV12-4; J gene: TRBJ1-5; D gene: TRBD1
CDR3 DNA: TGTGCCAGCAGTGCGGGACTAGCGGTCGAGACCCAGTACTTC; CDR3 protein: CASSAGLAVETQYF; clone size: few; V gene: TRBV6-2/TRBV6-3; J gene: TRBJ2-5; D gene: TRBD2